This TCR beta chain was retrieved from a study of blood T cell repertoires in COVID-19. In the study overall: Samples of COVID-19 (acute and convalescent) were obtained from the United States, Italy and Spain. From T cells, B-cell-depleted T cells, or PBMCs came the material, which was cDNA or gDNA.

Under the authors' procedure: It was from reference gene primer amplification that nucleated cell counts were estimated. Sequenced by immunoSEQ multiplex PCR; TCRdb stores in-frame clones only, minus some. From that table come the V and J calls and clone size; the DNA was used to work out D and trimming. The sample includes about 160,000 clones, over 80% of them seen just once. CDR1 SGHRS and CDR2 YFSETQ come from the germline V gene. CDR3 size: 14 residues. V shed 4 bases and J 5 bases; nucleotides not matched to a gene: 5. The clonotype originates from a woman in her forties or fifties with acute or convalescent COVID-19. This chain connects TRBV5-1 to TRBJ1-5, with 8 bases fitting TRBD1. Sequenced sample: peripheral blood. CDR3 DNA: TGCGCCAGCAGCACGGGACAGGCCCATCAGCCCCAGCATTTT. Amino acid sequence: CASSTGQAHQPQHF.